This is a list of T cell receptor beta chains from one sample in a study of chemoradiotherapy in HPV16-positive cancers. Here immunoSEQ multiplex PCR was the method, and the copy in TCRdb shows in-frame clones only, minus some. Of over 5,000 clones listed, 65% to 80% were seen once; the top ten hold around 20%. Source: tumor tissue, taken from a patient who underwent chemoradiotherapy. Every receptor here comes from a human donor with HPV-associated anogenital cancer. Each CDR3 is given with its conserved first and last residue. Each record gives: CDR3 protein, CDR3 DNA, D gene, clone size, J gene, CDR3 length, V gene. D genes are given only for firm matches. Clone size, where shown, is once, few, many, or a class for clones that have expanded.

CASSPLMGRFREKLFF	TGTGCCAGCAGCCCCCTTATGGGAAGGTTTCGTGAAAAACTGTTTTTT	NA	NA	TRBJ1-4	16	TRBV11-2
CASSLTGSGETQYF	TGTGCCAGCAGCTTGACAGGGTCAGGGGAGACCCAGTACTTC	NA	NA	TRBJ2-5	14	TRBV5-4
CASSERTGESYEQYF	TGCGCCAGCAGTGAACGGACAGGGGAGTCCTACGAGCAGTACTTC	TRBD1	NA	TRBJ2-7	15	TRBV10-1
CASSLEVQGTGELFF	TGTGCCAGCAGCTTGGAGGTTCAGGGCACCGGGGAGCTGTTTTTT	NA	few	TRBJ2-2	15	TRBV5-4
CASSFTGDQETQYF	TGTGCCAGCAGCTTTACAGGGGATCAAGAGACCCAGTACTTC	TRBD1	once	TRBJ2-5	14	TRBV5-4
CASSFGTGYSPLHF	TGTGCCAGCAGTTTTGGGACAGGCTATTCACCCCTCCACTTT	TRBD1	NA	TRBJ1-6	14	TRBV6-5
CASSLGSIHEQYF	TGTGCCAGCAGTTTAGGCAGTATCCACGAGCAGTACTTC	NA	few	TRBJ2-7	13	TRBV27
CASSGGGQGNYGYTF	TGTGCCAGCAGCGGAGGGGGACAGGGGAACTATGGCTACACCTTC	TRBD1	large	TRBJ1-2	15	TRBV5-4
CASSADRSSNEKLFF	TGTGCCAGCTCAGCTGACAGGTCCTCTAATGAAAAACTGTTTTTT	NA	few	TRBJ1-4	15	TRBV18
CASSPSPHANTGELFF	TGTGCCAGCAGCCCCTCTCCTCACGCGAACACCGGGGAGCTGTTTTTT	NA	NA	TRBJ2-2	16	TRBV9
CASSPERGDYEQYF	TGTGCCAGCAGCCCCGAGAGGGGGGACTACGAGCAGTACTTC	NA	NA	TRBJ2-7	14	TRBV11-2
CASSSVGGPGEQYF	TGTGCCAGCAGTTCGGTCGGGGGCCCGGGCGAGCAGTACTTC	NA	NA	TRBJ2-7	14	TRBV28
CASGGGETQYF	TGTGCCAGCGGGGGGGGAGAGACCCAGTACTTC	NA	NA	TRBJ2-5	11	TRBV21-1
CASSFDRTSLYYEQYF	TGTGCCAGCAGTTTCGACCGTACTAGCCTCTACTACGAGCAGTACTTC	NA	NA	TRBJ2-7	16	TRBV27
CASSLGLADTDTQYF	TGTGCCAGCAGTTTAGGACTAGCGGACACAGATACGCAGTATTTT	TRBD2	once	TRBJ2-3	15	TRBV27
CASTSWESTEAFF	TGTGCCAGCACCTCGTGGGAGTCCACTGAAGCTTTCTTT	NA	NA	TRBJ1-1	13	TRBV2
CASSWAGNSPLHF	TGTGCCAGCAGCTGGGCGGGGAATTCACCCCTCCACTTT	NA	NA	TRBJ1-6	13	TRBV5-2
CASSGGASGSIQTQYF	TGTGCCAGCAGCGGGGGGGCTAGCGGGAGTATACAGACCCAGTACTTC	TRBD2	few	TRBJ2-5	16	TRBV5-6
CASSLARDEYGYTF	TGTGCCAGCAGCTTGGCCCGTGATGAATATGGCTACACCTTC	NA	NA	TRBJ1-2	14	TRBV5-6
CASSFYGQPQHF	TGTGCCAGCAGCTTTTACGGGCAGCCCCAGCATTTT	NA	once	TRBJ1-5	12	TRBV7-2
CASSQAPGYEQYF	TGTGCCAGCAGCCAAGCTCCAGGCTACGAGCAGTACTTC	NA	NA	TRBJ2-7	13	TRBV4-2
CASSVGGSSNQPQHF	TGTGCCAGCAGCGTAGGGGGGTCCAGCAATCAGCCCCAGCATTTT	NA	NA	TRBJ1-5	15	TRBV9
CASRLRGWDREYSNQPQHF	TGTGCTAGTAGACTTAGAGGGTGGGACAGAGAATATAGCAATCAGCCCCAGCATTTT	TRBD1	few	TRBJ1-5	19	TRBV12-5
CASAAMGQGHNSPLHF	TGTGCCAGCGCCGCCATGGGGCAGGGACATAATTCACCCCTCCACTTT	NA	NA	TRBJ1-6	16	TRBV28
CASRDGLNQPQHF	TGTGCCAGCCGGGACGGTCTCAATCAGCCCCAGCATTTT	NA	NA	TRBJ1-5	13	TRBV6-1
CASSWGVATNEKLFF	TGCGCCAGCAGTTGGGGTGTTGCAACTAATGAAAAACTGTTTTTT	NA	NA	TRBJ1-4	15	TRBV5-1
CASSLNTGGSTDTQYF	TGTGCCAGCAGCTTGAACACGGGGGGAAGCACAGATACGCAGTATTTT	TRBD2	NA	TRBJ2-3	16	TRBV5-6
CASSVGLGLYNEQFF	TGTGCCAGCAGCGTAGGACTAGGGCTATACAATGAGCAGTTCTTC	NA	few	TRBJ2-1	15	TRBV9
CASRRVGNQPQHF	TGTGCCAGCAGGAGGGTAGGCAATCAGCCCCAGCATTTT	NA	NA	TRBJ1-5	13	TRBV6-1
CAWTVRLYDTQYF	TGTGCCTGGACAGTCCGCTTGTACGATACGCAGTATTTT	NA	NA	TRBJ2-3	13	TRBV30
CASSEPGQGPNYGYTF	TGTGCCAGCAGTGAACCGGGACAGGGTCCAAACTATGGCTACACCTTC	TRBD1	once	TRBJ1-2	16	TRBV2
CASQELAGGLYQETQYF	TGTGCCAGCCAAGAACTAGCGGGAGGGTTGTACCAAGAGACCCAGTACTTC	TRBD2	NA	TRBJ2-5	17	TRBV27
CAWSLSGANVLTF	TGTGCCTGGAGTCTATCTGGGGCCAACGTCCTGACTTTC	NA	NA	TRBJ2-6	13	TRBV30
CSVPGSNEAFF	TGCAGCGTCCCGGGTAGTAATGAAGCTTTCTTT	NA	NA	TRBJ1-1	11	TRBV29-1
CSVTSGTSVYNEQFF	TGCAGCGTTACCTCCGGGACTAGCGTATACAATGAGCAGTTCTTC	TRBD2	NA	TRBJ2-1	15	TRBV29-1